The T cell receptor (beta chain) described here comes from a study of Graves' ophthalmopathy and Graves' hyperthyroidism. Across the whole study: Peripheral blood collection took place at initial diagnosis, before any treatment. Study-level points and caveats: Predictions made by the model for ophthalmopathy progression reached just over 70% sensitivity and approximately 78% specificity. Blood also harbored most expanded thyroid clonotypes above 0.001 frequency.

In regard to this clonotype: What it binds is not known.

The authors used Ficoll-Paque density gradient centrifugation to separate PBMCs. The input was around 9 ml of fresh peripheral blood. RNA transcripts served as template for amplifying TCR beta CDR3 sequences. First-round RT-PCR employed HTBI primers, with a second-round multiplex PCR after it. TCRdb itself ran the multiplex PCR reads through MiXCR, one entry per CDR3 protein. The table lists 350,000 to 400,000 distinct CDR3 sequences, about 16% of them singletons. This CDR3 has 14 residues. Germline V CDR1 and CDR2: ENHRY, SYGVKD. Trimming cost V 0 bases and J 9 bases; bases outside gene matches: 6. Specimen: peripheral blood. The TCR sequence derives from a woman aged 18-29 years with Graves' ophthalmopathy. The genes are TRBV10-3 and TRBJ2-7, with TRBD1 matching over 9 bases. The CDR3 loop reads CAISESGGQGRQYF. CDR3 DNA: TGTGCCATCAGTGAGTCCGGCGGACAGGGGAGGCAGTACTTC.